This T cell receptor beta chain was retrieved from a study of T cells after yellow fever vaccination. Findings of the study overall: At around 95% for CD4 and approximately 88% for CD8, most primary-vaccination clones showed up again after the booster. Peaking on day 5 versus 15, the secondary response was faster but weaker.

Remarks on this clonotype: The target antigen is unknown.

Synthesis of TCR cDNA relied on 5'RACE template switching, which attached a universal primer site and UMIs. From the 5' RACE reads, TCRdb called clonotypes with MiXCR, one entry per CDR3 protein. The sample consists of hundreds of thousands of distinct CDR3 sequences, less than 15% of them appearing once. This sequence was found in a man aged 25 to 45 who received the YFV17D yellow fever vaccine. Source: PBMCs, taken on the day of the yellow fever booster vaccination.

The CDR3 protein is CASSLPTRGPNTGELFF. In DNA form, the CDR3 reads TGTGCCAGCAGCTTACCCACCAGGGGGCCGAACACCGGGGAGCTGTTTTTT. J is TRBJ2-2 and V is TRBV11-2; 8 bases line up with TRBD1. The V segment lost 2 bases and the J segment 0 bases; nucleotides outside the gene matches: 5. The CDR3 spans 17 residues. Germline CDR1 and CDR2: SGHAT and FQNNGV.